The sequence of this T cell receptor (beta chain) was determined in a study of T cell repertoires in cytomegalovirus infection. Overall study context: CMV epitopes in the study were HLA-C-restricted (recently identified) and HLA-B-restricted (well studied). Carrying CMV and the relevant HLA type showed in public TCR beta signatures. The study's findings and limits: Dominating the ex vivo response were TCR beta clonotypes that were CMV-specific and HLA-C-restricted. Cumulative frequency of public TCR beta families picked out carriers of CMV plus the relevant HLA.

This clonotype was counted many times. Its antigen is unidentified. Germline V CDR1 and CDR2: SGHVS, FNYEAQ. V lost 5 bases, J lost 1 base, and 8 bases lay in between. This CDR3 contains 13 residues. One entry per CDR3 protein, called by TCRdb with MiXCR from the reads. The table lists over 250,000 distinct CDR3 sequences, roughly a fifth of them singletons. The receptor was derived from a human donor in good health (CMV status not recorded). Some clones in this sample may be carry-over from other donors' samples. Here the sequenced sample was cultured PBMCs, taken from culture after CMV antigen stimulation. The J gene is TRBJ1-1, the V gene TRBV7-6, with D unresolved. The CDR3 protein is CASSRDSNTEAFF. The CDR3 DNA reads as TGTGCCAGCAGCCGCGACTCGAACACTGAAGCTTTCTTT.